This T cell receptor beta chain appears in the sequencing data of a study of shared clonotypes between healthy human individuals. Study in general: CD4 naive cells filled three plates per donor, CD4 memory three, CD8 naive two and CD8 memory one.

It was CD45RO-negative cells, positively selected for CCR7, that made up naive CD8 cells, with terminally differentiated effector memory CD45RA+ cells excluded. Healthy and HIV-negative, the adult donors had no recent acute infections or vaccinations. The method was immunoSEQ multiplex PCR; TCRdb's version includes in-frame clones alone and lacks a portion of them. The table has hundreds of thousands of clones, 95% to 96% seen once; the top ten hold roughly 0.1%. Trimming took off 7 bases at V and 3 bases at J, with 11 bases between the two ends. CDR1 and CDR2 (germline): SGDLS, YYNGEE. The CDR3 is 13 residues long.

This rearrangement joins TRBV9 to TRBJ1-5; no firm D call. The receptor comes from a woman aged 25 to 45 in good health. Material for sequencing was naive CD8+ T cells sorted from blood. The CDR3 loop reads CASGDENNQPQHF. DNA of the CDR3: TGTGCCAGCGGGGATGAGAACAATCAGCCCCAGCATTTT.